The clone carrying this TCR beta chain was counted ten times or more. As yet, its antigen is unknown. Two oligonucleotides, mixed equimolar, formed the beta constant-region primer covering TRBC1 and TRBC2. Ligated cDNA was amplified by four rounds of PCR with nested alpha and beta constant-region primers and SP2. TCRdb ran MiXCR on the UMI-ligation and nested PCR reads and lists one entry per CDR3 protein. The sample shows about 160,000 distinct CDR3 sequences, about 23% of them seen only once. This sample is part of a study of naive and memory T cell subsets. The study's findings and limits: Possibly reflecting memory cells re-expressing CD45RA, a few larger clonotypes occurred in naive repertoires, especially CD8.

The CDR3 is 13 residues long. Per germline, CDR1 LNHDA and CDR2 SQIVND (reference sequence). Trimming took off 5 bases at V and 7 bases at J, with 12 bases between the two ends. This sequence joins TRBV19 and TRBJ2-1; D unresolved. Sequenced sample: naive CD4+ T cells from blood. The origin of this receptor is a human donor in good health. Written as DNA, the CDR3 is TGTGCCAGTAGTCCCTCATTTGGAAATGAGCAGTTCTTC. Translated: CASSPSFGNEQFF.